Below, 20 T cell receptor beta chains from the same sample are listed, as sequenced in a study of brain T cells in children with intractable seizures. The protocol was immunoSEQ multiplex PCR, while the TCRdb copy is restricted to in-frame clones and leaves out a portion. Of tens of thousands of clones listed, about 93% are singletons. Specimen: peripheral blood, collected at surgery. The receptors were gathered from a boy younger than two with tuberous sclerosis and intractable seizures.

V and J are TRBV5-4 and TRBJ2-5; 7 bases are a match to TRBD1. Germline trimming cut 4 bases from V and 1 base from J; bases unmatched to any gene: 10. The CDR3 runs 16 residues. Looked up from germline, CDR1 is SGHNT and CDR2 is YYREEE (reference sequence). This CDR3 is CASSLGTAPSQETQYF. The CDR3 DNA sequence: TGTGCCAGCAGCCTCGGGACAGCGCCTAGCCAAGAGACCCAGTACTTC.

This clone occurred once. The J gene is TRBJ2-2, the V gene TRBV29-1, with D perhaps given as TRBD1 or TRBD2 (5 bases each). The germline CDR1 and CDR2 sequences are SQVTM and ANQGSEA. With 6 bases removed from V and 0 bases from J, the gap between germline ends came to 14 bases. The CDR3 extends over 15 amino acids. The CDR3 protein is CSVSGLTANTGELFF. The CDR3 coding sequence is TGCAGCGTCAGCGGCTTGACAGCGAACACCGGGGAGCTGTTTTTT.

The chain recombines TRBV13 with TRBJ2-1, with a weak D call TRBD2 (6 bases). Per the germline V gene, CDR1 is PRHDT and CDR2 is FYEKMQ (reference sequence). The CDR3 length is 14 residues. The V gene lost 3 bases and the J gene lost 9 bases, with 15 bases spanning the gap. The chain's CDR3 is CASSFGSGDLEQFF. CDR3 nucleotide sequence: TGTGCCAGCAGCTTTGGTTCGGGGGACCTTGAGCAGTTCTTC.

This clone turned up a few times. The chain is built from TRBV9 and TRBJ2-3; TRBD2 agrees at 9 bases. The junction had 9 bases not matched to a gene; V was cut back by 0 bases and J by 1 base. The CDR3 is 18 residues long. CDR1 and CDR2 from the germline V gene are SGDLS and YYNGEE. CDR3 sequence: CASSVAGGGASGTDTQYF. The CDR3 DNA is TGTGCCAGCAGCGTAGCTGGCGGGGGGGCTAGCGGCACAGATACGCAGTATTTT. Full variable domain (missing parts from reference TRBV9 and TRBJ2-3): DSGVTQTPKHLITATGQRVTLRCSPRSGDLSVYWYQQSLDQGLQFLIQYYNGEERAKGNILERFSAQQFPDLHSELNLSSLELGDSALYFCASSVAGGGASGTDTQYFGPGTRLTVL.

The CDR3 loop reads CSAYRVDGYTF. The CDR3 nucleotides read TGCAGTGCTTACAGGGTAGACGGCTACACCTTC. V is TRBV20-1 and J is TRBJ1-2, with D perhaps TRBD1 (6 bases). The germline V gene encodes CDR1 DFQATT and CDR2 SNEGSKA (reference sequence). Trimming took off 5 bases at V and 8 bases at J, with 12 bases between the two ends. The CDR3 loop spans 11 amino acids.

The V call is TRBV7-9, the J call TRBJ1-1, with a tentative D call TRBD1 (6 bases). Trimming took off 5 bases at V and 4 bases at J, with 17 bases between the two ends. The length of the CDR3 is 15 residues. Germline V gene data show CDR1 as SEHNR and CDR2 as FQNEAQ (reference sequence). As DNA, the CDR3 is TGTGCCAGCAGCCAAGCCGGGACATTGGGCACTGAAGCTTTCTTT. Amino acid sequence: CASSQAGTLGTEAFF.

The rearrangement joins TRBV4-1 to TRBJ1-1; D unclear. The CDR3 has 15 residues. Germline V CDR1 and CDR2: MGHRA, YSYEKL. Trimming pared 0 bases from V and 4 bases from J, leaving 12 bases between. This chain's CDR3 is CASSQDGREGTEAFF. The CDR3 DNA reads TGCGCCAGCAGCCAAGATGGGCGGGAAGGCACTGAAGCTTTCTTT.

The rearrangement joins TRBV19 to TRBJ2-3; 10 nucleotides match TRBD2. CDR1 and CDR2 from the germline V gene are LNHDA and SQIVND (reference sequence). V lost 1 base and J lost 6; bases outside the gene matches: 4. This CDR3 comprises 15 residues. CDR3 sequence: CASSIGLAGVDTQYF. The CDR3 DNA reads as TGTGCCAGTAGTATAGGCCTAGCGGGGGTGGATACGCAGTATTTT. The entire variable domain, with the rest obtained from reference TRBV19 and TRBJ2-3, is as follows: DGGITQSPKYLFRKEGQNVTLSCEQNLNHDAMYWYRQDPGQGLRLIYYSQIVNDFQKGDIAEGYSVSREKKESFPLTVTSAQKNPTAFYLCASSIGLAGVDTQYFGPGTRLTVL.

This chain connects TRBV11-1 to TRBJ2-7; the D is unclear. Trimming stripped 5 bases from V and 0 bases from J, with 11 bases between. CDR3 length: 14 amino acids. CDR1 is SGHAT and CDR2 is FQDESV in the germline V gene (reference sequence). The CDR3 is CASSPTPVSYEQYF. In DNA, the CDR3 is TGTGCCAGCAGCCCCACGCCGGTCTCCTACGAGCAGTACTTC. Drawing the rest from reference TRBV11-1 and TRBJ2-7, the complete variable domain is EAEVAQSPRYKITEKSQAVAFWCDPISGHATLYWYRQILGQGPELLVQFQDESVVDDSQLPKDRFSAERLKGVDSTLKIQPAELGDSAMYLCASSPTPVSYEQYFGPGTRLTVT.

This clone was observed a single time. The chain joins TRBV6-1 to TRBJ2-1; perhaps D is TRBD1 or TRBD2 (5 bases each). V was trimmed by 1 base and J by 1 base, leaving 11 bases between them. The V gene's germline CDR1 is MNHNS and CDR2 SASEGT. CDR3 length equals 16 residues. The CDR3 DNA reads as TGTGCCAGCAGTGAAGGACGGGGCCAGTCCTACAATGAGCAGTTCTTC. Translating it yields CASSEGRGQSYNEQFF.

This chain connects TRBV11-2 to TRBJ1-1; no reliable D call. Trimming stripped 3 bases from V and 1 base from J, with 18 bases between. Germline assignment: CDR1 SGHAT and CDR2 FQNNGV. This CDR3 region has 17 residues. CDR3 residues: CASSLSPKGLTNTEAFF. In DNA form, the CDR3 reads TGTGCCAGCAGCTTGTCCCCAAAGGGTCTGACGAACACTGAAGCTTTCTTT.

Concerning this clone itself: Because the CDR3 is missing its conserved closing phenylalanine or tryptophan, this is likely a read error. The DNA is left out, because the CDR3 cannot be placed on it with certainty; the CDR3 is given as TCRdb lists it. This chain links TRBV5-1 with TRBJ1-2; the DNA was not used to check the table's D call, TRBD1. Inclusive of both ends, the CDR3 amounts to 13 amino acids. Germline V gene sequence: CDR1 SGHRS, CDR2 YFSETQ. The CDR3 protein is CASSLAPGQGYSL.

V is TRBV6-6 and J is TRBJ1-2; D unresolved. This CDR3 contains 13 residues. The germline CDR1 and CDR2 sequences are MNHNY and SVGAGI (reference sequence). V was clipped by 7 bases and J by 1 base, with 10 bases between them. CDR3 region: CASNTEINYGYTF. DNA for the CDR3: TGTGCCAGCAATACAGAGATTAACTATGGCTACACCTTC.

V and J are TRBV5-4 and TRBJ2-7, with 11 bases matching TRBD1. The germline gives CDR1 SGHNT, CDR2 YYREEE (reference sequence). V shed 4 bases and J 4 bases; nucleotides not matched to a gene: 4. The CDR3 loop spans 14 amino acids. The CDR3 DNA follows: TGTGCCAGCAGCGCCGGGACAGGGGGTTACGAGCAGTACTTC. Protein: CASSAGTGGYEQYF.

The chain employs TRBV19 and TRBJ1-1; 8 bases align to TRBD1. V trimming: 1 base; J trimming: 5 bases; junction bases outside the gene matches: 9. There are 16 residues in the CDR3. CDR1 is LNHDA and CDR2 is SQIVND in the germline V gene (reference sequence). Here the CDR3 DNA reads TGTGCCAGTAGTATAGCATCAGGGGGCGCGGGGACTGAAGCTTTCTTT. It yields the protein CASSIASGGAGTEAFF.

The genes are TRBV5-1 and TRBJ1-2; a weak D match, TRBD1 (5 bases). CDR3 length: 14 amino acids. Trimming removed 0 bases from V and 7 bases from J, with 13 bases in between. Germline values: CDR1 SGHRS, CDR2 YFSETQ. DNA of the CDR3: TGCGCCAGCAGCTTGGCCGGGGGAGAGGGTGGCTACACCTTC. Translated: CASSLAGGEGGYTF.

This clone was observed once. This sequence joins TRBV7-3 and TRBJ1-2; D gene ambiguous. Germline V lookup: CDR1 SGHTA, CDR2 FQGTGA. V gave up 2 bases and J gave up 7 bases, with 11 bases separating them. The CDR3 is 13 residues long. The CDR3 here is CASSLGPRTGYTF. The CDR3 DNA reads TGTGCCAGCAGCTTAGGACCCAGGACTGGCTACACCTTC.

This chain uses TRBV5-1 with TRBJ1-2; TRBD1 agrees at 7 bases. There are 13 residues in the CDR3. V dropped 0 bases and J dropped 4; count of bases not matched to a gene: 0. Germline loops: CDR1 SGHRS, CDR2 YFSETQ. The CDR3: CASSLAGGYGYTF. The DNA of the CDR3 is TGCGCCAGCAGCTTGGCAGGGGGCTATGGCTACACCTTC.

This chain links TRBV6-2 or TRBV6-3 with TRBJ2-1; 8 positions agree with TRBD1. V lost 3 bases, J lost 0 bases, and 13 bases stayed unmatched. The CDR3 contains 19 residues. Germline CDR1 is MNHEY and CDR2 is SVGEGT. CDR3 in DNA: TGTGCCAGCAGTTATTTCGGGACAGGCGACTTAAGCTCCTACAATGAGCAGTTCTTC. Translating it yields CASSYFGTGDLSSYNEQFF.

The CDR3 coding sequence is TGTGCCAGCAGCTTGGCCTTGGACCTCTCCTACGAGCAGTACTTC. Its translation is CASSLALDLSYEQYF. The V and J genes are TRBV5-4 and TRBJ2-7; D not certain. V was pared by 0 bases and J by 0 bases, with 10 bases between. The germline V gene encodes CDR1 SGHNT and CDR2 YYREEE (reference sequence). There are 15 residues in the CDR3. Based on the CDR3 plus reference TRBV5-4 and TRBJ2-7, the full variable domain is ETGVTQSPTHLIKTRGQQVTLRCSSQSGHNTVSWYQQALGQGPQFIFQYYREEENGRGNFPPRFSGLQFPNYSSELNVNALELDDSALYLCASSLALDLSYEQYFGPGTRLTVT.